The 4 T cell receptor beta chains in this list originate from one sample, sequenced in a study of OX40 agonist ivuxolimab in advanced cancers. Assay: immunoSEQ multiplex PCR; the TCRdb copy retains only in-frame clones and omits some. This table has about 100,000 clones, about 90% appearing once. The material was CD4+ or CD8+ T cells sorted from blood, obtained in a trial of the OX40 agonist ivuxolimab. The receptors were sampled from an adult with an advanced solid tumor such as melanoma, head and neck, liver or kidney cancer.

The chain links TRBV6-1 to TRBJ1-5; 7 bases are a match to TRBD1. Germline lookup yields CDR1 MNHNS and CDR2 SASEGT. The CDR3 contains 15 residues. With V trimmed by 2 bases and J by 0 bases, 1 base remained unmatched. CDR3 bases: TGTGCCAGCAGTGAATCAGGGGGTAGCAATCAGCCCCAGCATTTT. Translating gives CASSESGGSNQPQHF.

The rearrangement uses TRBV6-1 and TRBJ2-1; D is unclear. Germline V gives CDR1 MNHNS, CDR2 SASEGT. V was clipped by 4 bases and J by 4 bases, with 8 bases between them. The CDR3 has 13 residues. CDR3 amino acids: CASSAGLYNEQFF. CDR3 in DNA: TGTGCCAGCAGTGCAGGCTTATACAATGAGCAGTTCTTC.

About this clone itself: The same CDR3 also results from other DNA sequences found in this sample. V is TRBV27 and J is TRBJ1-6; 8 positions match TRBD1. J gave up 8 bases and V 5 bases, and 5 bases lay outside the gene matches. The CDR3 spans 14 residues. In germline, CDR1 is MNHEY, CDR2 SMNVEV (reference sequence). CDR3 protein: CASSPGTGYSPLHF. Written as DNA, the CDR3 is TGTGCCAGCAGTCCAGGGACAGGTTATTCACCCCTCCACTTT.

The chain has TRBV13 and TRBJ2-7, with 11 bases identical to TRBD2. Germline CDR1 and CDR2: PRHDT and FYEKMQ (reference sequence). There are 15 residues in the CDR3. Trimming at V came to 5 bases and at J to 1 base, leaving 4 bases not matched to a gene. As DNA, the CDR3 is TGTGCCAGCAGCCGGGGACTAGCGGCATCCTACGAGCAGTACTTC. As protein: CASSRGLAASYEQYF. Filled out from reference TRBV13 and TRBJ2-7, the complete variable domain reads AAGVIQSPRHLIKEKRETATLKCYPIPRHDTVYWYQQGPGQDPQFLISFYEKMQSDKGSIPDRFSAQQFSDYHSELNMSSLELGDSALYFCASSRGLAASYEQYFGPGTRLTVT.